This T cell receptor beta chain was retrieved from a study of immune evolution from preneoplasia to lung adenocarcinoma (dated by TCRdb to the early 2020s). About the study as a whole: No AAH lesions showed HLA loss of heterozygosity, compared with 7% of AIS, 15% of MIA and roughly a third of ADC lesions. The study combined immune gene expression, TCR sequencing and multiplex immunofluorescence to profile immune contexture across lung adenocarcinoma precursors and invasive adenocarcinoma. Resected precursor lesions (AAH, AIS, MIA) and invasive adenocarcinomas were each compared against paired morphologically normal lung tissue. Sample size was based on specimen availability rather than a prior power calculation. Whole exome sequencing and methylation data from the same cohort of nodules were integrated with the immune data. A total of approximately 50 patients with pulmonary nodules who underwent surgical resection were included in the overall cohort. A total of under 55 patients contributed TCR sequencing data. It was reported in the study that approximately 99 samples were used for TCR sequencing. POLYSOLVER was used to infer class I HLA alleles from exome data, and LOHHLA was used to detect allele-specific HLA loss.

The patients had resection in Japan or China between about 2013 and 2017. The histologic diagnosis of each case was independently confirmed on H&E slides by two lung cancer pathologists. To enrich premalignant or tumor cells for nucleic acid extraction, macro-dissection was performed after pathologic assessment. DNA was isolated from FFPE tissue using the AllPrep DNA/RNA FFPE Kit. What the research found in general, with its limitations: Because every patient came from Japan and China, how well the results apply to Western populations was uncertain. Clonality was highest in normal lung, while later-stage lesions appeared to show lower clonality but higher T cell density and diversity. The highest top T cell clone frequencies were observed in normal lung, and a progressive decrease in top T cell clone frequencies appeared to occur from AAH through AIS, MIA and invasive adenocarcinoma. Compared with EGFR-mutant or double wild-type lesions, KRAS-mutant nodules had the highest T cell clonality. Findings were based on association rather than direct causation; larger cohorts with long-term follow-up and longitudinal biopsies were deemed needed.

Spanning cysteine to phenylalanine, the CDR3 consists of 15 amino acids. The kept DNA is CDR3 alone, 45 bases in frame from the first base. The germline V and J ends show losses of 4 bases and 3 bases respectively, and no gene match explains 5 bases of the junction. Looking up the germline V gene yields CDR1 SGHTA and CDR2 FQGNSA. Using the immunoSEQ hsTCRbeta Kit, TCR beta CDR3 regions were sequenced from DNA. For the original study's pipeline: The ImmunoSEQ Analyzer was used to analyse the TCR sequencing data. T cell clonality was defined as 1 minus Pielou's evenness, as computed on productive rearrangements. The inverse Simpson index, applied to productive templates, was used to measure T cell diversity. T cell density was defined as TCR beta template counts normalized to usable DNA, with usable DNA estimated by amplification and sequencing of housekeeping genes. Two-sided Kruskal-Wallis tests were used to compare TCR metrics between histologic stages. What TCRdb holds here is the immuneACCESS table cut down to in-frame rearrangements. Part of the clones is not present; checked against another copy, under half of the missing clones reflect an unresolved V gene, and the others are unexplained. V and J calls and clone size come straight from that table; D and trimming were deduced from the DNA. The sample data list 10,000 to 13,000 clones, and roughly 85% of these were observed just once. About 1.5% of the sample comes from the top ten.

On this clone: The antigen it recognizes is unknown. No base-level quality is on record; no much larger clone is a single base apart.

This TCR derives from a person between 65 and 79 years old with lung adenocarcinoma. The chain uses TRBV7-2 and TRBJ2-7; TRBD1 fits 11 bases in the junction. Sequencing was done on a sample of FFPE minimally invasive lung adenocarcinoma tissue. The cell subset or site label here, explained by the study, means: micro-invasive lung adenocarcinoma (MIA). The CDR3 in this case is CASSSRTGGVYEQYF. At the DNA level, the sequence is TGTGCCAGCAGCTCTAGGACAGGGGGCGTCTACGAGCAGTACTTC.